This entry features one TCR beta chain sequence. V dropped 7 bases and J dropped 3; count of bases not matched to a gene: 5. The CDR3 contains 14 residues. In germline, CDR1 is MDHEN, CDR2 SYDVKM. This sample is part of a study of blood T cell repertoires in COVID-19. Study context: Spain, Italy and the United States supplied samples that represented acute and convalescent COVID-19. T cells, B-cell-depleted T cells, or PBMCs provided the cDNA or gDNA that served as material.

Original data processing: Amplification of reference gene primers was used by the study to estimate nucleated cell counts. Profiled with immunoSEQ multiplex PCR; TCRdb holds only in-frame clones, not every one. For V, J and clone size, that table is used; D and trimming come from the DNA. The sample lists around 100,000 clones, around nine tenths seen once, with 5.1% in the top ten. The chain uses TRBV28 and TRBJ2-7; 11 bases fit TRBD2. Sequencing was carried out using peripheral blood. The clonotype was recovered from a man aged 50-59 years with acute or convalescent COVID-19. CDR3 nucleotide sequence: TGTGCCAGCAACCGTAGCGGGAGGGTCTACGAGCAGTACTTC. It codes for CASNRSGRVYEQYF.